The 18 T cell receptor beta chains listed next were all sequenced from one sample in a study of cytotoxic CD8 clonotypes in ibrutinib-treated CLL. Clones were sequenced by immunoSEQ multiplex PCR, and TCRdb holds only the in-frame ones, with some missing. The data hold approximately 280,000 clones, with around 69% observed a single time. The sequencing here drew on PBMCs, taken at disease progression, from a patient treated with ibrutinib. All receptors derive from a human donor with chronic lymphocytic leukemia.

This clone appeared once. Written as DNA, the CDR3 is TGTGCCAGCAGGACAGGGGGCAATTACGAGCAGTACTTC. Its translation: CASRTGGNYEQYF. V gene TRBV28 combines with J gene TRBJ2-7; 10 nucleotides align to TRBD1. Germline lookup yields CDR1 MDHEN and CDR2 SYDVKM. With V trimmed by 6 bases and J by 4 bases, 3 bases remained unmatched. The CDR3 has 13 residues.

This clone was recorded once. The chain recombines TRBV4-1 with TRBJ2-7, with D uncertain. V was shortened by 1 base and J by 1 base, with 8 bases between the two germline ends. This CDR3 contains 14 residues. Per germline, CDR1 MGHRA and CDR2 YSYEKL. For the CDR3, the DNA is TGCGCCAGCAGCCAAGCGTGGCGGTCCTACGAGCAGTACTTC. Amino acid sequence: CASSQAWRSYEQYF.

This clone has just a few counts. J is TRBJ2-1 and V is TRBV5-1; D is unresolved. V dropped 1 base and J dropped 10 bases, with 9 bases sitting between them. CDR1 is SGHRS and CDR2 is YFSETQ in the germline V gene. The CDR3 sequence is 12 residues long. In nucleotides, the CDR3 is TGCGCCAGCAGCTTGTCTAGTCAAGAGCAGTTCTTC. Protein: CASSLSSQEQFF.

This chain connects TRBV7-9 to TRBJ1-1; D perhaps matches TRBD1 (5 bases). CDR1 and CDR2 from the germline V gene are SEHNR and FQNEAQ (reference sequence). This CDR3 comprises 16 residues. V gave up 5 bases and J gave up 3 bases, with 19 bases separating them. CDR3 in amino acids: CASSAPGLGGDTEAFF. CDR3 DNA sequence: TGTGCCAGCAGCGCGCCCGGGCTGGGAGGGGACACTGAAGCTTTCTTT.

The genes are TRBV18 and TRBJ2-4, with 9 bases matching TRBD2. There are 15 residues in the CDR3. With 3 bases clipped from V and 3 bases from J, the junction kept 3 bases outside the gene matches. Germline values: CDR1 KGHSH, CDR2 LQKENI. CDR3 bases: TGTGCCAGCTCACCTAGGACTAGCGTCAAAAACATTCAGTACTTC. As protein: CASSPRTSVKNIQYF.

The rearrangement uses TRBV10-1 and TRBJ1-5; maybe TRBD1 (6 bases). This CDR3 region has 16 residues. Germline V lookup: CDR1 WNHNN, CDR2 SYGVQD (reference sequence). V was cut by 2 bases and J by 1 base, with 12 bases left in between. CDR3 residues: CASSELRQGSNQPQHF. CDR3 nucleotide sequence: TGCGCCAGCAGTGAGCTTCGGCAGGGGAGCAATCAGCCCCAGCATTTT.

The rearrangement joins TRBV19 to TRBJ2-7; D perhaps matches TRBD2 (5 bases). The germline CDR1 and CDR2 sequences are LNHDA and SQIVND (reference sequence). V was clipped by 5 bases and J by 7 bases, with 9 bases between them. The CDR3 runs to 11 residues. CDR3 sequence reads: CASSLGGEQYF. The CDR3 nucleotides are TGTGCCAGTAGTCTCGGCGGGGAGCAGTACTTC.

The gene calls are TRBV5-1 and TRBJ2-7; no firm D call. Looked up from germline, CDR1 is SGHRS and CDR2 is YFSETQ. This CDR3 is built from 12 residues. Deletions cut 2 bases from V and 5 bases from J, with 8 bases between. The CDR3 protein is CASSFLGDEQYF. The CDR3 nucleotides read TGCGCCAGCAGCTTTTTGGGTGACGAGCAGTACTTC.

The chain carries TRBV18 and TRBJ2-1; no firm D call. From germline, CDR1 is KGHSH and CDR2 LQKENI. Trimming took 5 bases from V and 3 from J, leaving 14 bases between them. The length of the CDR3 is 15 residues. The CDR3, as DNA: TGTGCCAGCTCAGCCGCCGGCGGTTTCTACAATGAGCAGTTCTTC. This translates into CASSAAGGFYNEQFF.

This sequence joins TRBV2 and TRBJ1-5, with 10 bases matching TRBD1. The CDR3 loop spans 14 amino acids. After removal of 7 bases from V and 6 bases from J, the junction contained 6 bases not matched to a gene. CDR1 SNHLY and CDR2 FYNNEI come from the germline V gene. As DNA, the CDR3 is TGTGCCAGCACTCTGGACAGGGGGACTCAGCCCCAGCATTTT. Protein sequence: CASTLDRGTQPQHF. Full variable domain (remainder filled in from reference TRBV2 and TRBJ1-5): EPEVTQTPSHQVTQMGQEVILRCVPISNHLYFYWYRQILGQKVEFLVSFYNNEISEKSEIFDDQFSVERPDGSNFTLKIRSTKLEDSAMYFCASTLDRGTQPQHFGDGTRLSIL.

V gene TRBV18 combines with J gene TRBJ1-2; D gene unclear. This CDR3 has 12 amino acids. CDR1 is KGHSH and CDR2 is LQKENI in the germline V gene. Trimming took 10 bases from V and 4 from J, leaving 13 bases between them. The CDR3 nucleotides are TGTGCCACCACTACTACGAGCTATGGCTACACCTTC. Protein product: CATTTTSYGYTF.

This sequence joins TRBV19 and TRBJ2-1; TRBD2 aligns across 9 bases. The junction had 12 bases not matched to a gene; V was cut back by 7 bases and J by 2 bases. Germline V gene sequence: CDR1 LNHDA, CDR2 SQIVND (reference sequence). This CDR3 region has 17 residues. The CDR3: CASTPRPGGGAYNEQFF. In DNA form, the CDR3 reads TGTGCCAGTACTCCCCGTCCTGGCGGGGGGGCCTACAATGAGCAGTTCTTC.

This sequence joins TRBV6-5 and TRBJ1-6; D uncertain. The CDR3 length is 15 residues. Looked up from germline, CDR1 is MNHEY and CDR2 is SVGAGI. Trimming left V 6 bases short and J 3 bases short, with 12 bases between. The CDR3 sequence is CASRFRNSYNSPLHF. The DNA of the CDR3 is TGTGCCAGCAGATTTAGGAACAGCTATAATTCACCCCTCCACTTT.

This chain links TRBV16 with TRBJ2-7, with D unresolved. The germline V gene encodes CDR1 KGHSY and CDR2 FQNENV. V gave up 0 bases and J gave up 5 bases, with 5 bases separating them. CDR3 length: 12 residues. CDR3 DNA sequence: TGTGCCAGCAGCCAATCGCGGCACGAGCAGTACTTC. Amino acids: CASSQSRHEQYF.

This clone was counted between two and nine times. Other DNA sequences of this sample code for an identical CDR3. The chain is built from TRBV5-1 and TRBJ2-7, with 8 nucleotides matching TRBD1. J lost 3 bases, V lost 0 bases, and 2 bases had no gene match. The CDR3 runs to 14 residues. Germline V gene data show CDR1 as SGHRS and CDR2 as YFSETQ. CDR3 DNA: TGCGCCAGCAGCTTGGGACAGGGGAGCTACGAGCAGTACTTC. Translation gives CASSLGQGSYEQYF.

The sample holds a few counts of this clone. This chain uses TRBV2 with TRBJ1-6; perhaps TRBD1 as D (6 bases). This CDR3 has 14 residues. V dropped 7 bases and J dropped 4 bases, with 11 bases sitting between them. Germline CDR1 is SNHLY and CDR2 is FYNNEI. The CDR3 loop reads CASNYREYNSPLHF. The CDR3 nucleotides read TGTGCCAGCAACTACAGGGAATATAATTCACCCCTCCACTTT.

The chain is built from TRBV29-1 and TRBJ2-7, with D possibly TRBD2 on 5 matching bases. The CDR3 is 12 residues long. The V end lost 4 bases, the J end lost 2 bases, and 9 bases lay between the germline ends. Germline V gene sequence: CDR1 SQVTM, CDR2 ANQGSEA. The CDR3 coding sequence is TGCAGCGTTGGGGAGTTAACCTACGAGCAGTACTTC. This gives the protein CSVGELTYEQYF.

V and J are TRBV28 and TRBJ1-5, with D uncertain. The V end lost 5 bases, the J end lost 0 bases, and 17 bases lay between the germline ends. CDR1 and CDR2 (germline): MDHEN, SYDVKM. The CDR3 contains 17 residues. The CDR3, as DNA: TGTGCCAGCAGTCCACACCTCAGCCAGTATAGCAATCAGCCCCAGCATTTT. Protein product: CASSPHLSQYSNQPQHF.